This T cell receptor (beta chain) was captured in a study of cytomegalovirus exposure and HLA in healthy donors. Study-level information: Prior work identified 120 million or so unique TCR beta sequences in some 200 million T cells. Within the Caucasian-associated ancestry cluster were 65% to 85% of the roughly 380 genotyped donors. Study-wide results and limits: TCR beta sequences reportedly predicted the HLA-A and HLA-B alleles of most subjects accurately. The investigators catalogued 150 to 200 TCR beta chains as cytomegalovirus-associated.

As regards this clone: Its antigen is not identified.

Primers: 60 Vbeta forward and 13 Jbeta reverse. The data were produced by immunoSEQ multiplex PCR, yet TCRdb's version contains in-frame clones alone and is incomplete. Of some 130,000 clones in the sample, about 75% were seen once. Germline CDR1 is ENHRY and CDR2 is SYGVKD. J gave up 5 bases and V 5 bases, and 13 bases lay outside the gene matches. The CDR3 covers 16 residues. The TCR sequence derives from a man aged 25-45 years in good health and CMV-seronegative. This chain links TRBV10-3 with TRBJ1-1; 8 bases map to TRBD1. Sequencing was performed on PBMCs. The CDR3 bases are TGTGCCATCAGTCCAGCAACAGGGGGGCCACGGACTGAAGCTTTCTTT. Protein: CAISPATGGPRTEAFF.